Below are 21 T cell receptor beta chains sequenced from a single sample in a study of shared clonotypes between healthy human individuals. Here immunoSEQ multiplex PCR was the method, and the copy in TCRdb shows in-frame clones only, minus some. The data hold 2,500,000 or so clones, with approximately 94% observed a single time. Sequenced material: naive CD4+ T cells sorted from blood. The subset was: CD45RA+ positively selected. These TCRs come from a man younger than 35 in good health.

The V and J genes are TRBV2 and TRBJ2-7, with a tentative D call TRBD1 (6 bases). The CDR3 extends over 14 amino acids. Germline V gives CDR1 SNHLY, CDR2 FYNNEI. V was clipped by 3 bases and J by 7 bases, with 16 bases between them. The CDR3 DNA is TGTGCCAGCAGTGACTCCAGGGGACGGGTAGAGCAGTACTTC. This codes for CASSDSRGRVEQYF.

The rearrangement uses TRBV4-3 and TRBJ2-1; 8 positions agree with TRBD2. The ends lost 1 base at V and 8 bases at J; junction bases unmatched: 16. Germline V lookup: CDR1 LGHNA, CDR2 YSLEER. The CDR3 is 18 amino acids. The CDR3 DNA reads as TGCGCCAGCAGCCAAGCCGACGGGAGGGCCGCAGGGGACTATGAGCAGTTCTTC. Translating it yields CASSQADGRAAGDYEQFF.

A remark on this clone: Distinct nucleotide sequences in the sample also encode this CDR3. The J gene is TRBJ2-7, the V gene TRBV6-5; TRBD2 might be the D (7 bases). Per the germline V gene, CDR1 is MNHEY and CDR2 is SVGAGI. The ends were cut back, 3 bases at V and 6 bases at J, with 12 bases in the middle. The CDR3 totals 13 residues. CDR3 in DNA: TGTGCCAGCAGTTATCGGAGGGGGGGCGAGCAGTACTTC. Translation gives CASSYRRGGEQYF.

This clone was found once. The V gene is TRBV27, the J gene TRBJ1-6, with TRBD1 matching 11 bases. The CDR3 sequence is 13 residues long. Germline loops: CDR1 MNHEY, CDR2 SMNVEV (reference sequence). V trimming: 6 bases; J trimming: 13 bases; junction bases outside the gene matches: 5. Written as DNA, the CDR3 is TGTGCCAGCAGCGGACAGGGGGCGAGTCCCCTCCACTTT. Its protein product is CASSGQGASPLHF.

The chain employs TRBV7-2 and TRBJ1-2; D is unresolved. Trimming removed 0 bases from V and 4 bases from J, with 9 bases in between. CDR1 is SGHTA, CDR2 FQGNSA, per germline. CDR3 size: 14 residues. The DNA of the CDR3 is TGTGCCAGCAGCTTAGCGGAAGGATCCTATGGCTACACCTTC. This translates into CASSLAEGSYGYTF.

The V call is TRBV29-1, the J call TRBJ1-2, with 11 bases fitting TRBD1. Trimming cost V 7 bases and J 4 bases; bases outside gene matches: 5. The germline V gene encodes CDR1 SQVTM and CDR2 ANQGSEA. The length of the CDR3 is 13 residues. The CDR3 DNA is TGCAGCGCTCAGGGACAGGGGGGCTATGGCTACACCTTC. This translates into CSAQGQGGYGYTF. Full variable domain (outside the CDR3, taken from reference TRBV29-1 and TRBJ1-2): SAVISQKPSRDICQRGTSLTIQCQVDSQVTMMFWYRQQPGQSLTLIATANQGSEATYESGFVIDKFPISRPNLTFSTLTVSNMSPEDSSIYLCSAQGQGGYGYTFGSGTRLTVV.

The V and J genes are TRBV27 and TRBJ2-7, with D possibly being TRBD1 (5 bases). Germline loops: CDR1 MNHEY, CDR2 SMNVEV (reference sequence). V was pared by 6 bases and J by 3 bases, with 12 bases between. This CDR3 has 13 amino acids. The CDR3 loop is CASSNRLYYEQYF. The CDR3 bases are TGTGCCAGCAGCAACAGGCTTTACTACGAGCAGTACTTC.

V gene TRBV15 combines with J gene TRBJ1-2; D gene ambiguous. The CDR3 is made up of 15 amino acids. The germline gives CDR1 LNHNV, CDR2 YYDKDF (reference sequence). Trimming took off 5 bases at V and 3 bases at J, with 16 bases between the two ends. The CDR3 sequence: CATSPRTGGDYGYTF. In nucleotides, the CDR3 is TGTGCCACCAGCCCCCGGACGGGAGGAGACTATGGCTACACCTTC. Full variable domain (missing parts from reference TRBV15 and TRBJ1-2): DAMVIQNPRYQVTQFGKPVTLSCSQTLNHNVMYWYQQKSSQAPKLLFHYYDKDFNNEADTPDNFQSRRPNTSFCFLDIRSPGLGDTAMYLCATSPRTGGDYGYTFGSGTRLTVV.

In its sample, this clone was seen once. V is TRBV18 and J is TRBJ2-2; 7 nucleotides match TRBD1. Germline V lookup: CDR1 KGHSH, CDR2 LQKENI. V trimming: 2 bases; J trimming: 7 bases; junction bases outside the gene matches: 7. CDR3 length: 15 residues. For the CDR3, the DNA is TGTGCCAGCTCACCAGCCGGGACAGCGGTCGGGGAGCTGTTTTTT. It yields the protein CASSPAGTAVGELFF.

The chain employs TRBV25-1 and TRBJ2-5; D is undetermined. The J call may be in error: the DNA end matches TRBJ2-7 better. Germline V gene sequence: CDR1 MGHDK, CDR2 SYGVNS. The CDR3 is 12 amino acids. CDR3 protein: CASSESGYEQYF. The CDR3 bases are TGTGCCAGCAGTGAATCTGGCTACGAGCAGTACTTC.

This chain connects TRBV2 to TRBJ2-2, with D unclear. In germline, CDR1 is SNHLY, CDR2 FYNNEI. This CDR3 has 14 residues. The germline V and J ends were trimmed by 4 bases and 3 bases, with 9 bases remaining between them. The CDR3 bases are TGTGCCAGCAGTGGCTCCGGTTACACCGGGGAGCTGTTTTTT. Protein product: CASSGSGYTGELFF.

The rearrangement joins TRBV28 to TRBJ2-7, with 9 bases fitting TRBD1. The V gene's germline CDR1 is MDHEN and CDR2 SYDVKM. The CDR3 is made up of 14 amino acids. V shed 8 bases and J 2 bases; nucleotides not matched to a gene: 7. The chain's CDR3 is CASFRDREAYEQYF. The CDR3 DNA is TGTGCCAGCTTCCGGGACAGGGAAGCCTACGAGCAGTACTTC.

The chain employs TRBV7-9 and TRBJ2-3, with D tentatively TRBD2 (6 bases). With 5 bases removed from V and 6 bases from J, the gap between germline ends came to 15 bases. CDR1 is SEHNR, CDR2 FQNEAQ, per germline (reference sequence). CDR3 size: 14 residues. CDR3 in amino acids: CASSHSGVGDTQYF. The CDR3 DNA follows: TGTGCCAGCAGCCATTCGGGAGTGGGTGATACGCAGTATTTT.

This rearrangement joins TRBV6-1 to TRBJ1-6; D remains ambiguous. Trimming left V 3 bases short and J 7 bases short, with 7 bases between. This CDR3 is built from 13 residues. Germline V gene lookup returns CDR1 MNHNS and CDR2 SASEGT. CDR3 amino acids: CASSDPGNSPLHF. Written as DNA, the CDR3 is TGTGCCAGCAGTGACCCTGGGAATTCACCCCTCCACTTT.

The rearrangement uses TRBV27 and TRBJ1-5; 7 nucleotides agree with TRBD1. The CDR3 extends over 14 amino acids. The trim removed 6 bases at V and 7 bases at J, leaving 9 bases unmatched. CDR1 and CDR2 from the germline V gene are MNHEY and SMNVEV (reference sequence). The CDR3: CASRPTDRAQPQHF. CDR3 DNA: TGTGCCAGCAGACCCACCGACAGGGCCCAGCCCCAGCATTTT.

The chain combines TRBV2 with TRBJ2-5; 10 nucleotides match TRBD1. The CDR3 length is 15 residues. The V gene's germline CDR1 is SNHLY and CDR2 FYNNEI. V dropped 5 bases and J dropped 7; count of bases not matched to a gene: 10. CDR3 amino acids: CASSLGQGTSGTQYF. The CDR3 nucleotides are TGTGCCAGCAGTTTGGGACAGGGGACCTCTGGGACCCAGTACTTC.

The chain uses TRBV5-4 and TRBJ1-3, with D possibly TRBD1 on 6 matching bases. CDR1 SGHNT and CDR2 YYREEE come from the germline V gene (reference sequence). V was clipped by 0 bases and J by 4 bases, with 11 bases between them. CDR3 length equals 15 residues. CDR3 in amino acids: CASSLVGGGGNTIYF. Written as DNA, the CDR3 is TGTGCCAGCAGCTTGGTAGGGGGAGGCGGAAACACCATATATTTT.

This chain connects TRBV4-3 to TRBJ1-2; TRBD1 matches at 8 bases. Germline V gene lookup returns CDR1 LGHNA and CDR2 YSLEER. J was trimmed by 4 bases and V by 3 bases; bases with no gene match: 10. The CDR3 consists of 16 residues. The CDR3 DNA follows: TGCGCCAGCAGCCAGAGAGGGCCAGGGGGCGGCTATGGCTACACCTTC. Amino acid sequence: CASSQRGPGGGYGYTF.

The rearrangement links TRBV12-2 to TRBJ1-4; the D segment call TRBD1 is taken from the table without a DNA check. TRBV12-2 is termed a pseudogene. CDR3 size: 15 residues. This CDR3 reads CASRVYRGSNEKLFF. CDR3 coding DNA: TGTGCAAGTCGCGTCTACAGGGGGTCTAATGAAAAACTGTTTTTT.

This sequence joins TRBV5-1 and TRBJ2-1, with a possible D match to TRBD2 (6 bases). V lost 2 bases and J lost 8, with 17 bases in between. CDR3 size: 15 residues. Germline assignment: CDR1 SGHRS and CDR2 YFSETQ. The CDR3 nucleotides are TGCGCCAGCAGCTTCGGAGGTCTTGGAGGGGATGAGCAGTTCTTC. Protein product: CASSFGGLGGDEQFF.

The rearrangement uses TRBV9 and TRBJ2-3; TRBD2 matches at 11 bases. This CDR3 has 16 residues. Losses at the gene ends were 3 bases for V and 5 bases for J; bases not matched to a gene: 8. The V gene's germline CDR1 is SGDLS and CDR2 YYNGEE. In nucleotides, the CDR3 is TGTGCCAGCAGCGGCCCGAGTAGCGGGGGGGTAGATACGCAGTATTTT. As protein: CASSGPSSGGVDTQYF.